The present TCR beta chain was sequenced within a study of cytomegalovirus exposure and HLA in healthy donors. Study in general: Falling in the Caucasian-associated ancestry cluster were roughly 86% of approximately 410 genotyped donors. Notes on the study in general: Most subjects had HLA-A and HLA-B alleles reportedly predicted accurately by TCR beta sequences. Reportedly, a later analysis found an Asian-associated ancestry cluster had fewer N-insertions than the roughly 700-donor mean. A later analysis linked a missense DCLRE1C variant to TCR beta V- and J-gene trimming.

PCR involved 60 Vbeta and 13 Jbeta primers. The protocol was immunoSEQ multiplex PCR, while the TCRdb copy is restricted to in-frame clones and leaves out a portion. The sample has nearly 100,000 clones; less than 85% are singletons. This clone has a single count. Its antigen is unknown. The clonotype comes from a woman aged 60-75 years in good health and CMV-seropositive. Sequencing was carried out using PBMCs.

This chain's CDR3 is CATSRVRSSYNEQFF. CDR3 bases: TGTGCCACCAGCAGAGTCCGGAGCTCCTACAATGAGCAGTTCTTC. The chain has TRBV15 and TRBJ2-1; D call uncertain. Per the germline V gene, CDR1 is LNHNV and CDR2 is YYDKDF (reference sequence). V shed 1 base and J shed 0 bases, with 7 bases lying between them. The CDR3 contains 15 residues.